This T cell receptor (beta chain) was sequenced for a study of cytomegalovirus exposure and HLA in healthy donors. Whole-study results and caveats: Analysis performed later showed TCR beta chains linked to HLA being more clonally expanded than equally common others.

Use of 60 Vbeta and 13 Jbeta primers characterized the PCR. Method: immunoSEQ multiplex PCR; TCRdb's copy keeps in-frame clones and lacks some. The sample contains some 180,000 clones, roughly 68% of which appear only once. Germline V gene data show CDR1 as SGHTS and CDR2 as YDEGEE. CDR3 size: 16 residues. V was cut by 5 bases and J by 3 bases, with 18 bases left in between. Turning to this clone: Its cognate antigen is unknown.

This TCR came from a woman aged 30 to 39 in good health and CMV-seronegative. The J gene is TRBJ1-5, the V gene TRBV5-8; D may be TRBD1 (5 bases). Sequences were obtained from PBMCs. The CDR3 sequence is CASRLRMGLNNQPQHF. The CDR3 DNA sequence: TGTGCCAGCAGGTTGAGGATGGGACTCAACAATCAGCCCCAGCATTTT.